These 6 T cell receptor beta chains were sequenced from one sample in a study of shared clonotypes between healthy human individuals. Clones were sequenced by immunoSEQ multiplex PCR, and TCRdb holds only the in-frame ones, with some missing. Of around 510,000 clones detected, roughly four fifths appear once; the ten largest clones hold approximately 12%. Sequencing was done on a sample of PBMCs. The receptors come from a woman in her 40s in good health. Some clones in this sample may be carry-over from other donors' samples.

This chain connects TRBV9 to TRBJ1-5, with D possibly matching TRBD1 (6 bases). Germline values: CDR1 SGDLS, CDR2 YYNGEE. The V and J ends lost 1 base and 7 bases respectively, with 15 bases between them. The CDR3 runs to 15 residues. The CDR3 region has the DNA TGTGCCAGCAGCGTACGCCCCGGGGGCGACCAGCCCCAGCATTTT. Encoded protein: CASSVRPGGDQPQHF.

This chain links TRBV10-1 with TRBJ2-2; 8 bases align to TRBD2. This CDR3 has 16 amino acids. Germline assignment: CDR1 WNHNN and CDR2 SYGVQD (reference sequence). Germline trimming cut 7 bases from V and 5 bases from J; bases unmatched to any gene: 12. CDR3 sequence reads: CASTFGTRGWTGELFF. In DNA, the CDR3 is TGCGCCAGCACCTTCGGGACTAGGGGGTGGACCGGGGAGCTGTTTTTT.

The genes are TRBV23-1 and TRBJ2-3, with 8 bases aligning to TRBD2. TRBV23-1 is recorded as an ORF, its role being uncertain. The CDR3 length is 18 residues. V gave up 6 bases and J gave up 4 bases; unmatched junction bases: 18. The CDR3 here is CASSPCLTSGRLSDTQYF. CDR3 bases: TGCGCCAGCAGCCCCTGCCTCACTAGCGGAAGGCTTTCAGATACGCAGTATTTT.

V usage is TRBV7-2 and J usage is TRBJ2-7; D not resolved. V was clipped by 3 bases and J by 5 bases, with 14 bases between them. CDR1 and CDR2 (germline): SGHTA, FQGNSA. The CDR3 loop spans 14 amino acids. The CDR3 sequence: CASSLRSGIHEQYF. In DNA form, the CDR3 reads TGTGCCAGCAGCTTGCGGTCAGGAATCCACGAGCAGTACTTC.

The chain carries TRBV19 and TRBJ2-5, with TRBD2 matching 13 bases. Germline loops: CDR1 LNHDA, CDR2 SQIVND (reference sequence). CDR3 size: 15 residues. V was pared by 6 bases and J by 4 bases, with 5 bases of the junction left unmatched. The CDR3 DNA is TGTGCCAGTAGGTCGGGACTAGCGGGATTAGAGACCCAGTACTTC. Its translation: CASRSGLAGLETQYF.

The genes are TRBV5-1 and TRBJ2-7; 7 nucleotides align to TRBD2. Unmatched junction bases numbered 10, after V lost 4 bases and J lost 3 bases. The CDR3 is made up of 15 amino acids. Germline V gene data show CDR1 as SGHRS and CDR2 as YFSETQ. The CDR3 here is CASSPLGGSFYEQYF. The CDR3 coding sequence is TGCGCCAGCAGCCCCCTCGGGGGGAGCTTCTACGAGCAGTACTTC.